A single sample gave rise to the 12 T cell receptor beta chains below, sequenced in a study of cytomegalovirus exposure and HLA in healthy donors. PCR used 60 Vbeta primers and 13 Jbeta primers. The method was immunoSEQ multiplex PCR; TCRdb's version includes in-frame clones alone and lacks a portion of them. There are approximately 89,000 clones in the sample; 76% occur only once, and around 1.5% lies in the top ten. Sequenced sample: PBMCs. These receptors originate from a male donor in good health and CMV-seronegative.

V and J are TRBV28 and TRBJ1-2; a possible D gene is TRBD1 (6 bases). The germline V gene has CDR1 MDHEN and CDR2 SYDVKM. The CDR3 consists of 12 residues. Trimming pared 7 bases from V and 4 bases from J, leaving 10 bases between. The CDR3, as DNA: TGTGCCAGCACAACAGGGAGCTATGGCTACACCTTC. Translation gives CASTTGSYGYTF.

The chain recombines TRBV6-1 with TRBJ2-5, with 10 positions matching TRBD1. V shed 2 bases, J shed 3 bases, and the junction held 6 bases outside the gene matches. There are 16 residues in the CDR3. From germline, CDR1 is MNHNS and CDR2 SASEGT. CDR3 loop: CASSEPGQGVEETQYF. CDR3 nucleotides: TGTGCCAGCAGTGAACCTGGACAGGGGGTTGAAGAGACCCAGTACTTC.

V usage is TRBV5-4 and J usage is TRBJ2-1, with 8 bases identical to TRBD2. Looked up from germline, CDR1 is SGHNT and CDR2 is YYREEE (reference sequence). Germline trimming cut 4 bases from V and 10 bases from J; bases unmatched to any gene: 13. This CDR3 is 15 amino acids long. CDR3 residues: CASSHTPGLEGEQFF. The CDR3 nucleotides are TGTGCCAGCAGCCATACTCCGGGACTAGAGGGGGAGCAGTTCTTC.

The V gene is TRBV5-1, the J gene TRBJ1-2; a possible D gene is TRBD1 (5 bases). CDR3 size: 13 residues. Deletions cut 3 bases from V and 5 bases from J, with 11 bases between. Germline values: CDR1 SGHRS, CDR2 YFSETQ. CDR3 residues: CASSSTGTYGYTF. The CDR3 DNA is TGCGCCAGCAGCTCAACCGGGACTTATGGCTACACCTTC. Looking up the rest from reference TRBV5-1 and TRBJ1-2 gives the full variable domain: KAGVTQTPRYLIKTRGQQVTLSCSPISGHRSVSWYQQTPGQGLQFLFEYFSETQRNKGNFPGRFSGRQFSNSRSEMNVSTLELGDSALYLCASSSTGTYGYTFGSGTRLTVV.

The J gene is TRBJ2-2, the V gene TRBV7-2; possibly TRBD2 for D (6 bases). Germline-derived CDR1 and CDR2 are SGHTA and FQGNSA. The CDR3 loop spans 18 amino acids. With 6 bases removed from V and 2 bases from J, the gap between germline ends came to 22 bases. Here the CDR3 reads CASRKKGLPPTNTGELFF. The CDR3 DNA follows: TGTGCCAGCAGGAAAAAGGGACTCCCGCCCACAAACACCGGGGAGCTGTTTTTT.

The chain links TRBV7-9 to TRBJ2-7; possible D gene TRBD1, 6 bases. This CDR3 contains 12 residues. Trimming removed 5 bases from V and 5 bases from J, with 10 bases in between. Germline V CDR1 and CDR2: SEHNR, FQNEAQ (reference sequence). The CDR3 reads CASSLQGNEQYF. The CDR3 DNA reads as TGTGCCAGCAGCCTCCAGGGGAACGAGCAGTACTTC.

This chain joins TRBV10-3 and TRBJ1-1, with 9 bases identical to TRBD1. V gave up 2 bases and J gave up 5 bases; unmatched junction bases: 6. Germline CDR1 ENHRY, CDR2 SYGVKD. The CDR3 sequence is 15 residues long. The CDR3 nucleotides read TGTGCCATCAGTGAGACCGGACAGGGGACGACTGAAGCTTTCTTT. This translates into CAISETGQGTTEAFF.

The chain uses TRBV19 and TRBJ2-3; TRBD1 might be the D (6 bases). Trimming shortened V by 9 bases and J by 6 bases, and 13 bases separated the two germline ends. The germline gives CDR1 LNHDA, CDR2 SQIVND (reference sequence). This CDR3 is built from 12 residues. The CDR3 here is CASRQAGDTQYF. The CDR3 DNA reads TGTGCCAGCCGACAGGCCGGGGATACGCAGTATTTT.

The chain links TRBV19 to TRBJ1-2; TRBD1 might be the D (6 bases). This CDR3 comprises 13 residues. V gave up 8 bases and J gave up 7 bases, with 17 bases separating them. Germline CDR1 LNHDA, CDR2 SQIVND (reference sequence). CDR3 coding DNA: TGTGCCAGTTCAGAAGGGGGAATTGCTGGCTACACCTTC. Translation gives CASSEGGIAGYTF.

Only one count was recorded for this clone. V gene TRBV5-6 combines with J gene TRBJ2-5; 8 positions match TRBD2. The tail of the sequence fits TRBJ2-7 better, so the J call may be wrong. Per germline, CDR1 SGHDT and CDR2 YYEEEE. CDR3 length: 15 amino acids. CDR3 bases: TGTGCCAGCAGCTTGGAATCTAGCGGGTCCTACGAGCAGTACTTC. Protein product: CASSLESSGSYEQYF.

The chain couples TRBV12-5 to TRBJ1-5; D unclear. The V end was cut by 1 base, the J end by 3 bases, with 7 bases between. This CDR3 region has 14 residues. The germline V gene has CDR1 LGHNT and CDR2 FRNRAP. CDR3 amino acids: CASGLGRNNQPQHF. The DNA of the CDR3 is TGTGCTAGTGGTTTGGGCAGAAACAATCAGCCCCAGCATTTT.

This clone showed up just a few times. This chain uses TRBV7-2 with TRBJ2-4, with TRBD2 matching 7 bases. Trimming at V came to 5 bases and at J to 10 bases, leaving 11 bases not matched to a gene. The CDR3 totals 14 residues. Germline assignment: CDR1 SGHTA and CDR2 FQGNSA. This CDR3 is CASSRMGGGRIQYF. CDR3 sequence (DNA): TGTGCCAGCAGCCGGATGGGGGGGGGACGGATTCAGTACTTC.